The 20 T cell receptor beta chains presented below share a single source sample, sequenced in a study of T cell responses to AZD1222 COVID-19 vaccine. The repertoire was sequenced with immunoSEQ multiplex PCR; TCRdb's copy has only in-frame clones and lacks some. The sample contains roughly 150,000 clones, 90% to 95% of which appear only once. The sequencing here drew on peripheral blood, taken on day 0 of AZD1222 vaccination. Receptors originate from an adult in good health.

The chain combines TRBV5-6 with TRBJ1-1; D uncertain. The CDR3 loop spans 13 amino acids. CDR1 SGHDT and CDR2 YYEEEE come from the germline V gene. V lost 4 bases and J lost 6, with 13 bases in between. The DNA for the CDR3 is TGTGCCAGCAGCCCTTGGGAAACACCTGAAGCTTTCTTT. Translated, it gives CASSPWETPEAFF.

The chain employs TRBV25-1 and TRBJ2-1, with TRBD2 identical over 11 bases. The CDR3 contains 15 residues. Per the germline V gene, CDR1 is MGHDK and CDR2 is SYGVNS. V was pared by 3 bases and J by 7 bases, with 5 bases of the junction left unmatched. The CDR3 protein is CASSDPGLADNEQFF. CDR3 bases: TGTGCCAGCAGTGACCCGGGACTAGCGGATAATGAGCAGTTCTTC.

V and J are TRBV7-3 and TRBJ2-2; 8 bases are a match to TRBD2. V lost 5 bases to trimming and J lost 8 bases; unmatched junction nucleotides: 7. The CDR3 runs to 14 residues. The germline V gene encodes CDR1 SGHTA and CDR2 FQGTGA. CDR3 protein: CASSPGLAGGELFF. CDR3 DNA: TGTGCCAGCAGCCCCGGACTAGCTGGGGGGGAGCTGTTTTTT.

The rearrangement uses TRBV10-3 and TRBJ2-2; D uncertain. Germline lookup yields CDR1 ENHRY and CDR2 SYGVKD. V was clipped by 2 bases and J by 0 bases, with 10 bases between them. The CDR3 contains 16 residues. The CDR3 region has the DNA TGTGCCATCAGTGAGACAAGGGCCGCGAACACCGGGGAGCTGTTTTTT. This gives the protein CAISETRAANTGELFF.

The chain combines TRBV3-1 (or the pseudogene TRBV3-2) with TRBJ1-5, with a possible D match to TRBD1 (5 bases). V lost 2 bases to trimming and J lost 7 bases, with 12 bases between them. Per the germline V gene, CDR1 is LGHDT and CDR2 is YNNKEL (reference sequence). The CDR3 runs to 14 residues. CDR3: CASSQRGWGQPQHF. For the CDR3, the DNA is TGTGCCAGCAGCCAACGGGGGTGGGGGCAGCCCCAGCATTTT.

J is TRBJ2-1 and V is TRBV19; 8 bases are shared with TRBD2. The CDR3 covers 13 residues. Germline loops: CDR1 LNHDA, CDR2 SQIVND (reference sequence). After removal of 5 bases from V and 5 bases from J, the junction contained 2 bases not matched to a gene. The CDR3, as DNA: TGTGCCAGTAGTCTGGGACTAGACAATGAGCAGTTCTTC. As protein: CASSLGLDNEQFF.

This rearrangement joins TRBV29-1 to TRBJ2-5; D not resolved. The CDR3 is made up of 11 amino acids. Trimming took 6 bases from V and 5 from J, leaving 10 bases between them. Germline CDR1 is SQVTM and CDR2 is ANQGSEA. The CDR3 sequence is CSVNPGETQYF. Here the CDR3 DNA reads TGCAGCGTCAACCCCGGGGAGACCCAGTACTTC.

The chain is built from TRBV28 and TRBJ1-2; TRBD1 matches 7 bases. With 5 bases clipped from V and 3 bases from J, the junction kept 3 bases outside the gene matches. Germline V CDR1 and CDR2: MDHEN, SYDVKM. The CDR3 runs 13 residues. The DNA of the CDR3 is TGTGCCAGCAGTCAGGGGGGCGACTATGGCTACACCTTC. Its protein product is CASSQGGDYGYTF.

This clone was seen only a few times. The rearrangement uses TRBV5-1 and TRBJ1-1, with 8 bases that match TRBD1. This CDR3 contains 15 residues. After removal of 4 bases from V and 0 bases from J, the junction contained 5 bases not matched to a gene. Germline lookup yields CDR1 SGHRS and CDR2 YFSETQ. The CDR3 sequence is CASSRGTGLNTEAFF. The CDR3 bases are TGCGCCAGCAGCCGAGGGACAGGTTTGAACACTGAAGCTTTCTTT.

The V and J genes are TRBV5-1 and TRBJ2-5; maybe TRBD1 (6 bases). CDR1 is SGHRS, CDR2 YFSETQ, per germline. The CDR3 consists of 16 residues. Deletions cut 0 bases from V and 3 bases from J, with 15 bases between. The CDR3 DNA follows: TGCGCCAGCAGCTTGGCCTTGGGGGCACAGAAAGAGACCCAGTACTTC. This translates into CASSLALGAQKETQYF.

The rearrangement joins TRBV10-3 to TRBJ1-1, with TRBD1 matching 7 bases. With V trimmed by 6 bases and J by 11 bases, 21 bases remained unmatched. This CDR3 is 16 amino acids long. CDR1 and CDR2 from the germline V gene are ENHRY and SYGVKD. CDR3 sequence reads: CAISEHPDRSPEGAFF. The CDR3 nucleotides read TGTGCCATCAGCGAACATCCGGACAGGTCGCCTGAGGGGGCTTTCTTT.

In this sample, this clone turned up once. V is TRBV2 and J is TRBJ2-2, with 7 bases that match TRBD2. The CDR3 runs to 14 residues. The germline gives CDR1 SNHLY, CDR2 FYNNEI. Unmatched junction bases numbered 5, after V lost 6 bases and J lost 4 bases. The CDR3 nucleotides read TGTGCCAGCAGCCGGCGGGAGAGCACCGGGGAGCTGTTTTTT. It translates to CASSRRESTGELFF.

The chain employs TRBV7-9 and TRBJ2-1; 7 positions match TRBD2. Germline CDR1 and CDR2: SEHNR and FQNEAQ (reference sequence). V was pared by 3 bases and J by 6 bases, with 5 bases of the junction left unmatched. This CDR3 has 14 amino acids. Written as DNA, the CDR3 is TGTGCCAGCAGCTTGACCGGGACTATCAATGAGCAGTTCTTC. Protein sequence: CASSLTGTINEQFF. Supplemented by reference TRBV7-9 and TRBJ2-1, the full variable domain reads DTGVSQNPRHKITKRGQNVTFRCDPISEHNRLYWYRQTLGQGPEFLTYFQNEAQLEKSRLLSDRFSAERPKGSFSTLEIQRTEQGDSAMYLCASSLTGTINEQFFGPGTRLTVL.

This clone was counted once. The rearrangement joins TRBV7-8 to TRBJ2-7; no reliable D call. The CDR3 sequence is 15 residues long. CDR1 is SGHVS and CDR2 is FQNEAQ in the germline V gene. Trimming removed 0 bases at V and 3 bases at J, with 12 bases between. DNA of the CDR3: TGTGCCAGCAGCTTAGCGGCAGGTCCCCTCTACGAGCAGTACTTC. Translated: CASSLAAGPLYEQYF.

This clone was recorded once. The chain recombines TRBV25-1 with TRBJ2-1, with 8 bases that match TRBD2. Trimming at V came to 1 base and at J to 3 bases, leaving 8 bases not matched to a gene. The CDR3 runs 17 residues. Germline values: CDR1 MGHDK, CDR2 SYGVNS. The CDR3 reads CASSESLTSGRYNEQFF. The DNA for the CDR3 is TGTGCCAGCAGTGAATCCCTCACTAGCGGTCGCTACAATGAGCAGTTCTTC.

A few counts support this clone. The rearrangement uses TRBV5-4 and TRBJ2-7; possibly TRBD1 for D (6 bases). V lost 4 bases, J lost 2 bases, and 13 bases lay in between. The germline V gene encodes CDR1 SGHNT and CDR2 YYREEE (reference sequence). CDR3 size: 14 residues. CDR3 nucleotides: TGTGCCAGCAGCCGCGTGGGGGCTCCCTACGAGCAGTACTTC. Translating it yields CASSRVGAPYEQYF.

The chain uses TRBV7-3 and TRBJ2-6; D is uncertain. The CDR3 extends over 15 amino acids. V was trimmed by 8 bases and J by 0 bases, leaving 11 bases between them. Germline loops: CDR1 SGHTA, CDR2 FQGTGA. As DNA, the CDR3 is TGTGCCAGCGAAGTAGAAAGCTCTGGGGCCAACGTCCTGACTTTC. It yields the protein CASEVESSGANVLTF.

The chain employs TRBV10-2 and TRBJ2-1; the D call may be TRBD1 or TRBD2 (6 bases each). Trimming stripped 8 bases from V and 5 bases from J, with 13 bases between. The germline V gene encodes CDR1 WSHSY and CDR2 SAAADI. The CDR3 consists of 13 residues. CDR3 nucleotides: TGCGCCAGCTCCCGGGGGCTGGACAATGAGCAGTTCTTC. As protein: CASSRGLDNEQFF.

The V call is TRBV5-6, the J call TRBJ2-7; D perhaps matches TRBD1 (6 bases). V lost 0 bases, J lost 3 bases, and 10 bases lay in between. From germline, CDR1 is SGHDT and CDR2 YYEEEE. The CDR3 totals 14 residues. The chain's CDR3 is CASSLGSGDYEQYF. As DNA, the CDR3 is TGTGCCAGCAGCTTGGGATCAGGGGACTACGAGCAGTACTTC. The whole variable domain, remainder taken from reference TRBV5-6 and TRBJ2-7, is DAGVTQSPTHLIKTRGQQVTLRCSPKSGHDTVSWYQQALGQGPQFIFQYYEEEERQRGNFPDRFSGHQFPNYSSELNVNALLLGDSALYLCASSLGSGDYEQYFGPGTRLTVT.

The CDR3 protein is CANQPGQEYNEQFF. DNA of the CDR3: TGTGCCAACCAGCCGGGACAGGAGTACAATGAGCAGTTCTTC. V usage is TRBV7-2 and J usage is TRBJ2-1, with 8 bases aligning to TRBD1. The J segment lost 4 bases and the V segment lost 10 bases, leaving 9 bases of the junction unmatched. Germline V lookup: CDR1 SGHTA, CDR2 FQGNSA. This CDR3 has 14 amino acids.